The rows below give T cell receptor beta chains drawn from one sample of a study of cytomegalovirus exposure and HLA in healthy donors. Data came from immunoSEQ multiplex PCR; TCRdb stores just in-frame clones and leaves some out. The profile shows about 88,000 clones, approximately 84% of them singletons. Sequencing was carried out using PBMCs. These receptors were taken from a woman aged 18-29 years in good health and CMV-seropositive. The CDR3 runs from the conserved cysteine through the conserved F or W. Each record gives: D gene, J gene, CDR3 length, clone size, V gene, CDR3 DNA, CDR3 protein. The D gene is left open where the match is weak. A row's size may be missing; if present it is once, few, many or a size class.

d_gene: TRBD1
j_gene: TRBJ2-7
len: 16
abundance: NA
v_gene: TRBV27
CDR3nt: TGTGCCAGCAGTACCCGGGGACAGACCTTCTCCTACGAGCAGTACTTC
CDR3aa: CASSTRGQTFSYEQYF

d_gene: NA
j_gene: TRBJ1-6
len: 17
abundance: once
v_gene: TRBV2
CDR3nt: TGTGCCAGCTTCGGGGGGTCCTCCGCCTCCTATAATTCACCCCTCCACTTT
CDR3aa: CASFGGSSASYNSPLHF

d_gene: NA
j_gene: TRBJ1-1
len: 13
abundance: once
v_gene: TRBV28
CDR3nt: TGTGCCAGCAGTTTAGGACAGAACACTGAAGCTTTCTTT
CDR3aa: CASSLGQNTEAFF

d_gene: TRBD1
j_gene: TRBJ1-2
len: 15
abundance: NA
v_gene: TRBV19
CDR3nt: TGTGCCAGTAGCAGTAACAGGGGGCGCAACTATGGCTACACCTTC
CDR3aa: CASSSNRGRNYGYTF

d_gene: TRBD1
j_gene: TRBJ2-7
len: 15
abundance: NA
v_gene: TRBV6-7
CDR3nt: TGTGCCAGCAGTTTTGCCCCGACAGGGGGTTCGCAGCAGTACTTC
CDR3aa: CASSFAPTGGSQQYF

d_gene: NA
j_gene: TRBJ2-3
len: 12
abundance: NA
v_gene: TRBV29-1
CDR3nt: TGCAGCGTTTGGACTTACACAGATACGCAGTATTTT
CDR3aa: CSVWTYTDTQYF

d_gene: NA
j_gene: TRBJ1-1
len: 13
abundance: NA
v_gene: TRBV6-5
CDR3nt: TGTGCCAGCAGTTACCAGGTGAACACTGAAGCTTTCTTT
CDR3aa: CASSYQVNTEAFF

d_gene: NA
j_gene: TRBJ2-7
len: 12
abundance: NA
v_gene: TRBV28
CDR3nt: TGTGCCACCAGCACAGAAGTGGACGAGCAGTACTTC
CDR3aa: CATSTEVDEQYF

d_gene: TRBD2
j_gene: TRBJ2-7
len: 14
abundance: NA
v_gene: TRBV6-5
CDR3nt: TGTGCCAGCAGGACTAGCGGGGAACTCTACGAGCAGTACTTC
CDR3aa: CASRTSGELYEQYF

d_gene: NA
j_gene: TRBJ1-2
len: 12
abundance: NA
v_gene: TRBV12-5
CDR3nt: TGTGCTAGTGGTTTAGAGAACTATGGCTACACCTTC
CDR3aa: CASGLENYGYTF

d_gene: NA
j_gene: TRBJ1-1
len: 15
abundance: NA
v_gene: TRBV4-1
CDR3nt: TGCGCCAGCAGCCAAGCTCGACAGCAGAACACTGAAGCTTTCTTT
CDR3aa: CASSQARQQNTEAFF

d_gene: TRBD2
j_gene: TRBJ2-3
len: 15
abundance: few
v_gene: TRBV7-8
CDR3nt: TGTGCCAGCAGCTTCGGACTAGTGGGCACAGATACGCAGTATTTT
CDR3aa: CASSFGLVGTDTQYF

d_gene: NA
j_gene: TRBJ2-7
len: 13
abundance: NA
v_gene: TRBV27
CDR3nt: TGTGCCAGCGCGTCAGGGGCTAGCTACGAGCAGTACTTC
CDR3aa: CASASGASYEQYF

d_gene: TRBD2
j_gene: TRBJ2-5
len: 16
abundance: NA
v_gene: TRBV5-4
CDR3nt: TGTGCCAGCAGCTTGGGGTCTAGCGGCCCAGGAGAGACCCAGTACTTC
CDR3aa: CASSLGSSGPGETQYF

d_gene: NA
j_gene: TRBJ2-3
len: 15
abundance: NA
v_gene: TRBV7-6
CDR3nt: TGTGCCAGCAGCCTACTAGTTGTGGGCCCAGATACGCAGTATTTT
CDR3aa: CASSLLVVGPDTQYF

d_gene: NA
j_gene: TRBJ2-1
len: 13
abundance: NA
v_gene: TRBV7-9
CDR3nt: TGTGCCAGCAAGGGCAGGGGGGCCAATGAGCAGTTCTTC
CDR3aa: CASKGRGANEQFF

d_gene: NA
j_gene: TRBJ2-5
len: 12
abundance: NA
v_gene: TRBV4-1
CDR3nt: TGCGCCAGCAGCCACCAGACGGGGACCCAGTACTTC
CDR3aa: CASSHQTGTQYF

d_gene: TRBD1
j_gene: TRBJ1-5
len: 16
abundance: once
v_gene: TRBV2
CDR3nt: TGTGCCACCGCCGATCCGGGACAGGGGGATGATCAGCCCCAGCATTTT
CDR3aa: CATADPGQGDDQPQHF

d_gene: NA
j_gene: TRBJ2-3
len: 14
abundance: NA
v_gene: TRBV18
CDR3nt: TGTGCCAGCTCACCACCGTCATCGACGGGTACGCAGTATTTT
CDR3aa: CASSPPSSTGTQYF

d_gene: TRBD2
j_gene: TRBJ2-2
len: 15
abundance: NA
v_gene: TRBV27
CDR3nt: TGTGCCAGCAGTCGGACTAGCGGGGTTATACGGGAGCTGTTTTTT
CDR3aa: CASSRTSGVIRELFF

d_gene: TRBD2
j_gene: TRBJ2-7
len: 15
abundance: NA
v_gene: TRBV7-3
CDR3nt: TGTGCCAGCAGCTCGACAGCGGGGTTTGGGTACGAGCAGTACTTC
CDR3aa: CASSSTAGFGYEQYF

d_gene: NA
j_gene: TRBJ2-5
len: 14
abundance: few
v_gene: TRBV2
CDR3nt: TGTGCCAGCAGTGTTGGTAGCGTGCAAGAGACCCAGTACTTC
CDR3aa: CASSVGSVQETQYF

d_gene: TRBD1
j_gene: TRBJ1-1
len: 14
abundance: NA
v_gene: TRBV7-9
CDR3nt: TGTGCCAGCAGCTTAGTGGACAGGGGCACTGAAGCTTTCTTT
CDR3aa: CASSLVDRGTEAFF

d_gene: NA
j_gene: TRBJ2-5
len: 11
abundance: NA
v_gene: TRBV30
CDR3nt: TGTGCCTGGAGTCTATCCGAGACCCAGTACTTC
CDR3aa: CAWSLSETQYF

d_gene: NA
j_gene: TRBJ1-2
len: 17
abundance: few
v_gene: TRBV5-1
CDR3nt: TGCGCCAGCAGCTTGGAAAGCTCGAGTAGGAGGGGTTATGGCTACACCTTC
CDR3aa: CASSLESSSRRGYGYTF

d_gene: NA
j_gene: TRBJ1-4
len: 14
abundance: NA
v_gene: TRBV9
CDR3nt: TGTGCCAGCAGCCAGACATGGACTGGGGAAAAACTGTTTTTT
CDR3aa: CASSQTWTGEKLFF

d_gene: NA
j_gene: TRBJ1-2
len: 13
abundance: NA
v_gene: TRBV30
CDR3nt: TGTGCCTGGAGTGTAGGAGGTTGGGTTGGCTACACCTTC
CDR3aa: CAWSVGGWVGYTF

d_gene: NA
j_gene: TRBJ2-7
len: 15
abundance: NA
v_gene: TRBV13
CDR3nt: TGTGCCAGCAGCTTAGGGTCGGGGAGCTCCTACGAGCAGTACTTC
CDR3aa: CASSLGSGSSYEQYF

d_gene: TRBD1
j_gene: TRBJ2-7
len: 13
abundance: NA
v_gene: TRBV9
CDR3nt: TGTGCCAGCAGCACAGGGGGAGTAAACGAGCAGTACTTC
CDR3aa: CASSTGGVNEQYF

d_gene: NA
j_gene: TRBJ1-5
len: 17
abundance: NA
v_gene: TRBV7-9
CDR3nt: TGTGCCAGCAGCTTAGCAGCGTCAAGTGATGGCAATCAGCCCCAGCATTTT
CDR3aa: CASSLAASSDGNQPQHF

d_gene: TRBD2
j_gene: TRBJ2-1
len: 15
abundance: NA
v_gene: TRBV27
CDR3nt: TGTGCCAGCAGTTGGGGACTAGCGCCCTACAATGAGCAGTTCTTC
CDR3aa: CASSWGLAPYNEQFF

d_gene: TRBD1
j_gene: TRBJ1-1
len: 14
abundance: NA
v_gene: TRBV6-5
CDR3nt: TGTGCCAGCAGTTACTCTCCGGGACAGGGCGGAGCTTTCTTT
CDR3aa: CASSYSPGQGGAFF

d_gene: NA
j_gene: TRBJ1-3
len: 15
abundance: NA
v_gene: TRBV4-1
CDR3nt: TGCGCCAGCAGCGAGGGCCTGAGCTCTGGAAACACCATATATTTT
CDR3aa: CASSEGLSSGNTIYF

d_gene: NA
j_gene: TRBJ1-4
len: 16
abundance: NA
v_gene: TRBV28
CDR3nt: TGTGCCAGCAGTTTACTTGGGGCAGGGTCGTATGAAAAACTGTTTTTT
CDR3aa: CASSLLGAGSYEKLFF

d_gene: NA
j_gene: TRBJ1-1
len: 14
abundance: NA
v_gene: TRBV2
CDR3nt: TGTGCCAGCAGTGCAGGGCAGATGAACACTGAAGCTTTCTTT
CDR3aa: CASSAGQMNTEAFF

d_gene: NA
j_gene: TRBJ2-1
len: 12
abundance: NA
v_gene: TRBV30
CDR3nt: TGTGCCTGGAGACAGGTATACAATGAGCAGTTCTTC
CDR3aa: CAWRQVYNEQFF

d_gene: NA
j_gene: TRBJ1-2
len: 16
abundance: NA
v_gene: TRBV2
CDR3nt: TGTGCCAGCAGTGAAGCGCTTCGGAGCAGGGGTCATGGCTACACCTTC
CDR3aa: CASSEALRSRGHGYTF

d_gene: NA
j_gene: TRBJ1-2
len: 15
abundance: NA
v_gene: TRBV6-5
CDR3nt: TGTGCCATTTGGGAGGGGCGTGATAGGAACTATGGCTACACCTTC
CDR3aa: CAIWEGRDRNYGYTF

d_gene: TRBD2
j_gene: TRBJ2-7
len: 18
abundance: NA
v_gene: TRBV9
CDR3nt: TGTGCCAGCAGCGCCAGCAGGAGCGGGGGGCCTTCGCGATACGAGCAGTACTTC
CDR3aa: CASSASRSGGPSRYEQYF

d_gene: NA
j_gene: TRBJ1-2
len: 18
abundance: NA
v_gene: TRBV4-2
CDR3nt: TGTGCCAGCAGCCAAGATCTCAGCGGGAGGGGAGCCGATTATCGCTACACCTTC
CDR3aa: CASSQDLSGRGADYRYTF

d_gene: NA
j_gene: TRBJ1-6
len: 17
abundance: NA
v_gene: TRBV5-1
CDR3nt: TGCGCCAGCAGCCTGCGAACCCTCCAGGGTGATAATTCACCCCTCCACTTT
CDR3aa: CASSLRTLQGDNSPLHF

d_gene: NA
j_gene: TRBJ2-2
len: 13
abundance: NA
v_gene: TRBV29-1
CDR3nt: TGCAGCGCAAGATTAAGCGGGACCGGGGAGCTGTTTTTT
CDR3aa: CSARLSGTGELFF

d_gene: TRBD1
j_gene: TRBJ1-4
len: 14
abundance: once
v_gene: TRBV29-1
CDR3nt: TGCAGCGTCGAGGGACAGGGGGATAATGAAAAACTGTTTTTT
CDR3aa: CSVEGQGDNEKLFF

d_gene: NA
j_gene: TRBJ1-1
len: 13
abundance: few
v_gene: TRBV11-2
CDR3nt: TGTGCCAGCAGCCCACAAAGGGGAACTGAAGCTTTCTTT
CDR3aa: CASSPQRGTEAFF

d_gene: NA
j_gene: TRBJ1-5
len: 17
abundance: NA
v_gene: TRBV10-3
CDR3nt: TGTGCCATCAGTGAGTCAAGGGGGGGAGTAGGCAATCAGCCCCAGCATTTT
CDR3aa: CAISESRGGVGNQPQHF

d_gene: TRBD1
j_gene: TRBJ2-7
len: 15
abundance: NA
v_gene: TRBV15
CDR3nt: TGTGCCACCAGCGGCCGGGACAGGGGTTTCCACGAGCAGTACTTC
CDR3aa: CATSGRDRGFHEQYF

d_gene: NA
j_gene: TRBJ2-7
len: 15
abundance: NA
v_gene: TRBV27
CDR3nt: TGTGCCAGCAGGCCAGGTCAGGCGGGCGGGTCCGAGCAGTACTTC
CDR3aa: CASRPGQAGGSEQYF